The following is a T cell receptor (beta chain) sequence with its context. The antigen it binds to is not known. No much larger clone is present one base from it, and per-base qualities are unavailable. This entry comes from a study of T-cell reconstitution after alpha-beta-depleted transplantation in children (dated by TCRdb to between 2015 and 2016). Concerning the study at large: Using TCR repertoire profiling, the study quantitatively followed how T-cell immune reconstitution unfolded in children after TCRalphabeta/CD19-depleted allogeneic hematopoietic cell transplantation.

Based on the germline V gene, the CDR1 and CDR2 sequences are SGHAT and FQNNGV. Taken from cysteine to phenylalanine, the CDR3 has 16 residues. The sequence is cut down to CDR3 DNA, 48 bases in frame from base 1. Clipping removes 4 bases from V and 2 bases from J, with 7 as the unmatched junction base count. What this sample's treatment or condition label stands for: allogeneic hematopoietic cell transplantation with graft depleted of TCRalphabeta T cells and CD19 B cells. The transplant recipients were children given TCRalphabeta/CD19-depleted allogeneic hematopoietic cell grafts. Library preparation used PCR. TCRdb shows the sequencer as Illumina HiSeq 2500. Molecular barcoding was employed in the preparation of TCR libraries, with unique molecular identifiers being used to normalize TCRbeta repertoire quantification. The raw public reads went through TCRdb reprocessing: fastp at Q25, MiXCR clone calling, in-frame beta chains kept. Each record represents a unique CDR3 protein, reported with the most common genes and DNA among its rows. This sample gives about 290,000 distinct CDR3 sequences in total; approximately 7.3% of them show up just once. The top ten clonotypes cover 9.1% of the sample.

The full study reports these points: Over subsequent months, a decline in hyperexpanded clone frequencies was noted, and after one year, T-cell counts and TCRbeta diversity were mostly ascribed to newly produced T cells. In some patients, the high TCRbeta diversity seen at day 60 was put down to recipient T cells and intrathymic progenitors that had survived conditioning. Apparently early alphabetaT-cell count recovery about two months after transplant reportedly relied on only several hundred rapidly expanded clones derived from non-depleted graft cells.

The source was peripheral blood, collected 360 days after TCRalphabeta/CD19-depleted stem cell transplant. This sequence was found in a female patient aged 2 to 10 who had a stem cell transplant for Fanconi anemia, so the T cells may come from the graft donor. Here the chain combines TRBV11-2 and TRBJ2-3, with 9 central nucleotides matching TRBD1. The CDR3 here reads CASSSLQGAFTDTQYF. The DNA is as follows: TGTGCCAGCAGCTCTTTACAGGGGGCTTTCACAGATACGCAGTATTTT.